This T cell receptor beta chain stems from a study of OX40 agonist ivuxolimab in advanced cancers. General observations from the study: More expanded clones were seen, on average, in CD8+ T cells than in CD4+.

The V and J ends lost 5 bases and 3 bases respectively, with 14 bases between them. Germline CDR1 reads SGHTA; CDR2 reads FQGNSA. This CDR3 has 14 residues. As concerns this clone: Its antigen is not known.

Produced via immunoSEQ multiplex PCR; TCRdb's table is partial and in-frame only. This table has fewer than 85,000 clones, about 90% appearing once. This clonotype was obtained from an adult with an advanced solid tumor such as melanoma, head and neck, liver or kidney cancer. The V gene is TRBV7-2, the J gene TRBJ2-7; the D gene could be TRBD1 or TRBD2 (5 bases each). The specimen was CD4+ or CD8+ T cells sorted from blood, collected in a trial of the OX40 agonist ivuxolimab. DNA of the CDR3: TGTGCCAGCAGCATCCGGGACGTCATCTACGAGCAGTACTTC. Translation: CASSIRDVIYEQYF.